The rows below give T cell receptor beta chains drawn from one sample of a study of Graves' ophthalmopathy and Graves' hyperthyroidism. TCRdb called the multiplex PCR reads again in MiXCR, with one record for every CDR3 protein. The table lists approximately 1.2 million distinct CDR3 sequences, roughly 35% of them singletons, with approximately 12% in the top ten. The sample comprised peripheral blood or thyroid tissue (not recorded which). The receptor source for this set is an adult man with Graves' hyperthyroidism. The conserved cysteine and the conserved F or W are not part of the CDR3 here.

V	CDR3
TRBV11-2	ASSSTRPGLAGGRGKTQY
TRBV6-6	ASTSRPFSGNTIY
TRBV9	ASSVEHDQETQY
TRBV19	ASSITGDQPQH
TRBV29-1	SVGWTGKTGELF
TRBV10-3	AISLKGWGNSPLH
TRBV29-1	SVDIRQRGYT
TRBV6-5	ASRGQGSDGYT
TRBV12-3/TRBV12-4	ASSLKQGWEQY
TRBV24-1	ATSDPQGANIHEQY
TRBV7-2	ASSFYGHGDSNQPQH
TRBV10-3	AISESRSGDHRGTGELF
TRBV12-3/TRBV12-4	ASTRTGGVSETEAF
TRBV6-6	ASSRVSGVGEETQY
TRBV20-1	SARRDSPNYGYT
TRBV20-1	SSQGTDQPQH
TRBV6-5	ASSYSDITQSYGYT
TRBV20-1	SASPSRGEQY
TRBV4-2	ASSQDVERGYQPQH
TRBV5-1	ASSLGTGGDRSGELF
TRBV4-3	ASSQDRRPGNTIY
TRBV20-1	SAGGPTTRSPDTQY
TRBV24-1	ATSDGPNEKLF
TRBV2	ASSLAGLHDTQY
TRBV30	AWSTAGDGYT
TRBV28	ASREHRGYA
TRBV10-2	ASSERWTGSDEQY